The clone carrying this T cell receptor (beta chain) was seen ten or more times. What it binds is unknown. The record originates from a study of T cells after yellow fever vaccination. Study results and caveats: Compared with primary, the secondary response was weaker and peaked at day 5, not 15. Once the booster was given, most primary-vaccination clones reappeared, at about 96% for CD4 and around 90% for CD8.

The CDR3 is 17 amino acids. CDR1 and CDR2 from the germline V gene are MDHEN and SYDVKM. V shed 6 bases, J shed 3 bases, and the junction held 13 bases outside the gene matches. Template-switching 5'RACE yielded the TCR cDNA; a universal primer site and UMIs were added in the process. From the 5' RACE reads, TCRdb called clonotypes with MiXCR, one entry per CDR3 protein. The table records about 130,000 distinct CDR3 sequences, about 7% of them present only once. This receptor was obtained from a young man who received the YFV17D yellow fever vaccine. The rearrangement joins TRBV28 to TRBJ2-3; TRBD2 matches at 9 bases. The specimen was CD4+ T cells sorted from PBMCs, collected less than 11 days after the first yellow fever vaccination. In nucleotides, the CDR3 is TGTGCCAGCAGCCTCGGGGGTGCGGGGGGGCCAACAGATACGCAGTATTTT. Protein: CASSLGGAGGPTDTQYF.